Reported below is one TCR beta chain. The V gene's germline CDR1 is SGHTA and CDR2 FQGNSA. V was trimmed by 1 base and J by 7 bases, leaving 14 bases between them. The CDR3 has 16 residues. In Seattle, patients joined the study during active infection and were tracked longitudinally. This sample is drawn from a study of blood T cell repertoires in COVID-19. Original analysis: Counts of nucleated cells, estimated from reference gene primer amplification, were obtained. Measured with immunoSEQ multiplex PCR; TCRdb has only the in-frame clones, and not every one. D and trimming come from the DNA, and the V and J calls and clone size come from that table. The table has about 160,000 clones, just under 90% seen once.

This chain uses TRBV7-2 with TRBJ1-6, with D uncertain. Sequencing was carried out using peripheral blood. This receptor was obtained from a woman in her 70s with COVID-19, enrolled during active disease. The CDR3 nucleotides read TGTGCCAGCAGCTTAGAGGCGTCAACGAGGAATTCACCCCTCCACTTT. Its translation: CASSLEASTRNSPLHF.